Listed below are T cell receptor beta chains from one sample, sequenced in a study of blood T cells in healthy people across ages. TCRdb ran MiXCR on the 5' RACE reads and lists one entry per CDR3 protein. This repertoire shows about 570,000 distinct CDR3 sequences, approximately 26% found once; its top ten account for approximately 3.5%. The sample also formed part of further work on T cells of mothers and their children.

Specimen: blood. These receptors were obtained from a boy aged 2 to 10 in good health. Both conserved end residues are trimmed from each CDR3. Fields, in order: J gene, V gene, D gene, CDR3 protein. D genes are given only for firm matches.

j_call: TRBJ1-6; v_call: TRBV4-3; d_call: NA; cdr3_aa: ASSQDRGGNSPLH
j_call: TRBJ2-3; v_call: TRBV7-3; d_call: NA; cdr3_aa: ASSLGGVRTDTQY
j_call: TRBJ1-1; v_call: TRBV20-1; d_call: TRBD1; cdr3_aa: SASDRGTTEAF
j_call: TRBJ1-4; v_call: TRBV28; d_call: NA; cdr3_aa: ASSSFTRGKANEKLF
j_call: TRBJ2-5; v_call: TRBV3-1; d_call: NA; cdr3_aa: ASSQARKTQY
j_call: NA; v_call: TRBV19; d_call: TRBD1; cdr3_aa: ASSIVGQGYNEQF
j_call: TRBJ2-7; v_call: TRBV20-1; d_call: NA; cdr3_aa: SATTGWSSYEQY
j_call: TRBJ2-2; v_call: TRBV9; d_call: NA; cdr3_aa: ASSTRDGLNTGELF
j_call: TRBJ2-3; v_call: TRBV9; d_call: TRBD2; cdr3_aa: ASSPRGGLSTDTQY
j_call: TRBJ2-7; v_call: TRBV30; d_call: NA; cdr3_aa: AWSPNTGIGFYEQY
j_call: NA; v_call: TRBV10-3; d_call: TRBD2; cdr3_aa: AISERAGGRNEQF
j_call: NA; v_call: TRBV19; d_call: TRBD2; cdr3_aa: ASSMVRREELYNEQF
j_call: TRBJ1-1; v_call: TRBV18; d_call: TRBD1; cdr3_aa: ASSPEGQGLNTEAF
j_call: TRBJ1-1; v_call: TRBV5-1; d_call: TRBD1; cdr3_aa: ASSLQGQKDEAF
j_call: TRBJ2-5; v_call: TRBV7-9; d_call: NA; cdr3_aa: ASSSGLQGPKETQY
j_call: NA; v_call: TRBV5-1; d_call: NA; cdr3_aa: ASSPAPGAYEQF
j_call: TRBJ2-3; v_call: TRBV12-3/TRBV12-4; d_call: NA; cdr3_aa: ASSFIARADTQY
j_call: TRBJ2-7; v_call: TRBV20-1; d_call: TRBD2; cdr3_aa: SAKTMTSGKDEQY
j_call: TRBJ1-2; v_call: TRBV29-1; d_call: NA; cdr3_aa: SVGEGRDYGYT
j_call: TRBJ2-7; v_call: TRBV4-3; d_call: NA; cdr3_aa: ASSQDQVARSSYEQY
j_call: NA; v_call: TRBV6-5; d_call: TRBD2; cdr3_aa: ASSRTQRGIYEQY
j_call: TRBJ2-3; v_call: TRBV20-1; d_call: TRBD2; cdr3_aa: SARPGLAGDNLDTQY
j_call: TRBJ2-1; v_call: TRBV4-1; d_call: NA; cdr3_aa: ASSQASSYNEQF
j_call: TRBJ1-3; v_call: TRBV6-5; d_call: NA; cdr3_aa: ASSYGGASGNTIY
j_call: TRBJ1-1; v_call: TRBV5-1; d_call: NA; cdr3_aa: ASNLGIGVFEAF
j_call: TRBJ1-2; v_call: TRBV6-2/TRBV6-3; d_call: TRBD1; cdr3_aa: ASSPWDREGYT
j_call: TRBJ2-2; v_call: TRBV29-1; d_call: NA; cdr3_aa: SVEFGGANTGELF
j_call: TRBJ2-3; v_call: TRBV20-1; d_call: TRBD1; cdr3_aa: SALHRKTTDRTDTQY
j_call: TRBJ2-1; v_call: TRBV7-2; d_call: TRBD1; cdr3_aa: ASSPRTGVNEQF
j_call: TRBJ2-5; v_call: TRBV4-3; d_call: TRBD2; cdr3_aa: ASSQELAGGPGYQEAQY
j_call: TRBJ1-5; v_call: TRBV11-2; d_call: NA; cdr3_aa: ASSLFDSNQPQH
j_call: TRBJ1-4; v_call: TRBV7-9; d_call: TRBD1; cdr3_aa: ASREQGANEKLF
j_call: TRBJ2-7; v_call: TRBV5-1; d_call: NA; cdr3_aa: ASSPASDAYEQY
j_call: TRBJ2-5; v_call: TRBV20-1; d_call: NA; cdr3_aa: SADRDGANYQETQY
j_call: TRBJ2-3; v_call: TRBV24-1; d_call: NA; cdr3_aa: ATRSWFTDTQY
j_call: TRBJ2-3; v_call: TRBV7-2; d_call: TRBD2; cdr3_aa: ASSLAQRGVTDTQY
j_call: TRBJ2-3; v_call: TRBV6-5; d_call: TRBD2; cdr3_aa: ASTPTSGGETGDTQY
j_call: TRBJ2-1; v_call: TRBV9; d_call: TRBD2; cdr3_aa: ASSVLTSGGEQF
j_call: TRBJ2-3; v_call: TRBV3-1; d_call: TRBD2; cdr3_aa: ASSQEGAGGRTDTQY
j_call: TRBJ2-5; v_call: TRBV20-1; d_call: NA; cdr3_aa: SGTVGGPQETQY
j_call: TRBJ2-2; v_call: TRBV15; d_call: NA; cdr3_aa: ATRRGTGELF
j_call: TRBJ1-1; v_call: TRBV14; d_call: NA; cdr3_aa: ASSRQTYSEAF
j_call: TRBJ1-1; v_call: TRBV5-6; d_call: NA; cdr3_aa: ASSYKGNLTPEAF
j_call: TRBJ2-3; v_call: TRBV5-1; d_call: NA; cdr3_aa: ASSRGASTDTQY
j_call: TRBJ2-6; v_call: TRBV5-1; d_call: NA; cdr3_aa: ASSLSGNGANVLT
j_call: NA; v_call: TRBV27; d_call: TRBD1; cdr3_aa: ASSPQTGGNEQF
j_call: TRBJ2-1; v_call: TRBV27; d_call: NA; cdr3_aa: ASSLSGTINNEQF
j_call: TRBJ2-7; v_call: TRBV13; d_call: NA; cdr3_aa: ASSLLGRNNHYEQY
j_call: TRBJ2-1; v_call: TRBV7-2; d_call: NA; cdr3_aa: ASSLVLAAYNEQF
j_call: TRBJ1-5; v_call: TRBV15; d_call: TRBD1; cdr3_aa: ATSIGQGNQPQH
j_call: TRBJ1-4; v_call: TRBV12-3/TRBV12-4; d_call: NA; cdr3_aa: ASSFPPGANEKLF
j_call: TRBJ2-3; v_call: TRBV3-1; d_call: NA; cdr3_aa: ASSQEVRASKRKADTQY
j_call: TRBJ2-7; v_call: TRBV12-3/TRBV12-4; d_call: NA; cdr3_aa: ASTHGVEQY
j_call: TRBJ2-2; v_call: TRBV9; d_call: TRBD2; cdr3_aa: ASSVGDYPTGELF
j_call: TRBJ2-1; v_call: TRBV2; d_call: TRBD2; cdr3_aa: ASRVAGGLGNEQF
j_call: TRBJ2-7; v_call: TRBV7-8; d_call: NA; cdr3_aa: ASSPLVAGLREQY
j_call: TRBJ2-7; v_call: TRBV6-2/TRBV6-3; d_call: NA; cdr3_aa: ASSLPWGSGPYEQY
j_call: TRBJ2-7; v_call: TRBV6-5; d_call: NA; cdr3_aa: ASSYLVGVNEQY